What follows are 32 T cell receptor beta chains derived from one specimen sequenced in a study of cytomegalovirus exposure and HLA in healthy donors. The PCR was carried out with 60 Vbeta primers and 13 Jbeta primers. Sequenced by immunoSEQ multiplex PCR; TCRdb stores in-frame clones only, minus some. The data hold more than 85,000 clones, with roughly 75% observed a single time. Source material: PBMCs. These TCRs come from a male donor in good health and CMV-seropositive.

This chain links TRBV10-3 with TRBJ1-6; D is undetermined. V lost 8 bases, J lost 8 bases, and 10 bases lay in between. CDR1 and CDR2 from the germline V gene are ENHRY and SYGVKD. This CDR3 region has 12 residues. The CDR3 DNA follows: TGTGCCATCGGGGAGGGTGATTCACCCCTCCACTTT. Translated: CAIGEGDSPLHF.

The chain has TRBV7-2 and TRBJ1-5; no clear D. The V gene's germline CDR1 is SGHTA and CDR2 FQGNSA. The CDR3 extends over 15 amino acids. The V and J ends lost 4 bases and 2 bases respectively, with 12 bases between them. This CDR3 is CASSSQRGGNQPQHF. The CDR3 DNA reads TGTGCCAGCAGCTCCCAGCGGGGAGGCAATCAGCCCCAGCATTTT.

The gene calls are TRBV4-1 and TRBJ2-7, with 9 bases lining up with TRBD1. Per the germline V gene, CDR1 is MGHRA and CDR2 is YSYEKL. J lost 3 bases, V lost 3 bases, and 12 bases had no gene match. The CDR3 runs 17 residues. CDR3 amino acids: CASSQSRPGQGHYEQYF. The DNA for the CDR3 is TGCGCCAGCAGCCAGTCAAGACCGGGACAGGGCCACTACGAGCAGTACTTC.

The chain is built from TRBV4-1 and TRBJ2-7; D perhaps matches TRBD1 (5 bases). The V gene's germline CDR1 is MGHRA and CDR2 YSYEKL. Trimming shortened V by 0 bases and J by 2 bases, and 14 bases separated the two germline ends. The CDR3 covers 16 residues. The CDR3 coding sequence is TGCGCCAGCAGCCAAGATAGGCGCAGGGCCACCTACGAGCAGTACTTC. Translation gives CASSQDRRRATYEQYF.

This clone was counted a few times. This chain links TRBV7-8 with TRBJ2-7; D is uncertain. The CDR3 is made up of 13 amino acids. V was clipped by 5 bases and J by 3 bases, with 11 bases between them. Germline V gene sequence: CDR1 SGHVS, CDR2 FQNEAQ. CDR3: CASSQDTLYEQYF. CDR3 bases: TGTGCCAGCAGCCAAGACACCCTCTACGAGCAGTACTTC.

This chain connects TRBV25-1 to TRBJ1-2, with 9 bases aligning to TRBD1. The CDR3 length is 14 residues. The germline V gene has CDR1 MGHDK and CDR2 SYGVNS. With V trimmed by 8 bases and J by 6 bases, 10 bases remained unmatched. The CDR3 spells CASRARDRVDGYTF. In DNA, the CDR3 is TGTGCCAGCCGCGCCCGGGACAGGGTCGATGGCTACACCTTC.

The rearrangement joins TRBV30 to TRBJ1-6, with 7 bases identical to TRBD1. This CDR3 spans 11 amino acids. V lost 4 bases, J lost 9 bases, and 0 bases stayed unmatched. The V gene's germline CDR1 is GTSNPN and CDR2 SVGIG (reference sequence). As DNA, the CDR3 is TGTGCCTGGACAGGGGGTTCACCCCTCCACTTT. This codes for CAWTGGSPLHF.

CDR3 nucleotides: TGTGCCAGCAATATAGTGCGGGCCGCTGGGGCCAACGTCCTGACTTTC. Translated: CASNIVRAAGANVLTF. The chain is built from TRBV5-4 and TRBJ2-6, with D possibly matching TRBD2 (5 bases). Germline loops: CDR1 SGHNT, CDR2 YYREEE (reference sequence). The V end lost 6 bases, the J end lost 2 bases, and 15 bases lay between the germline ends. The CDR3 runs to 16 residues. Filled out from reference TRBV5-4 and TRBJ2-6, the complete variable domain reads ETGVTQSPTHLIKTRGQQVTLRCSSQSGHNTVSWYQQALGQGPQFIFQYYREEENGRGNFPPRFSGLQFPNYSSELNVNALELDDSALYLCASNIVRAAGANVLTFGAGSRLTVL.

The rearrangement links TRBV5-6 to TRBJ2-7; tentative D call: TRBD1 (5 bases). Germline V lookup: CDR1 SGHDT, CDR2 YYEEEE. V was pared by 1 base and J by 3 bases, with 14 bases between. The CDR3 has 15 amino acids. The CDR3 DNA sequence: TGTGCCAGCAGCTTGTTCTCTACCAGGGTCTACGAGCAGTACTTC. It is translated as CASSLFSTRVYEQYF.

This clone was seen a single time. J is TRBJ1-4 and V is TRBV19; 7 nucleotides agree with TRBD1. The V and J ends lost 10 bases and 4 bases, in that order; junction bases with no gene match: 6. Germline V lookup: CDR1 LNHDA, CDR2 SQIVND (reference sequence). CDR3 length: 13 residues. As DNA, the CDR3 is TGTGCCACCCGGGACAGAAGTAATGAAAAACTGTTTTTT. This sequence encodes CATRDRSNEKLFF.

The chain links TRBV19 to TRBJ2-7; the match to TRBD1 covers 11 bases. Per the germline V gene, CDR1 is LNHDA and CDR2 is SQIVND (reference sequence). The J segment lost 3 bases and the V segment lost 5 bases, leaving 6 bases of the junction unmatched. The CDR3 length is 15 residues. CDR3 region: CASSLLGTGGYEQYF. For the CDR3, the DNA is TGTGCCAGTAGTTTGCTCGGGACAGGGGGCTACGAGCAGTACTTC.

Only a few counts were recorded for this clone. CDR3 nucleotides: TGTGCCAGCAGTTACCAGGGGGACGCCCATGAAGCTTTCTTT. Translating it yields CASSYQGDAHEAFF. The gene calls are TRBV6-6 and TRBJ1-1, with 7 bases that match TRBD1. Germline V lookup: CDR1 MNHNY, CDR2 SVGAGI (reference sequence). Trimming removed 2 bases from V and 7 bases from J; junction bases left unmatched: 7. The CDR3 covers 14 residues.

This rearrangement joins TRBV6-1 to TRBJ2-2, with D tentatively TRBD2 (6 bases). The CDR3 has 14 amino acids. Germline-derived CDR1 and CDR2 are MNHNS and SASEGT. Trimming left V 6 bases short and J 4 bases short, with 12 bases between. The CDR3 is CASREGLGTGELFF. CDR3 DNA: TGTGCCAGCAGGGAGGGGCTCGGCACCGGGGAGCTGTTTTTT.

This clone occurred a few times. This chain connects TRBV29-1 to TRBJ1-1; no definite D call. Germline V CDR1 and CDR2: SQVTM, ANQGSEA. Between the trimmed V and J ends, which lost 6 bases and 4 bases, there was a span of 9 bases. The CDR3 length is 11 residues. CDR3 DNA: TGCAGCGTCGCGCCGATCACTGAAGCTTTCTTT. Its protein is CSVAPITEAFF.

This clone was counted a few times. V gene TRBV30 combines with J gene TRBJ1-5; D gene unclear. Germline CDR1 and CDR2: GTSNPN and SVGIG (reference sequence). This CDR3 comprises 10 residues. V was cut by 3 bases and J by 9 bases, with 6 bases left in between. CDR3 region: CAWRGGPQHF. In DNA, the CDR3 is TGTGCCTGGAGGGGAGGGCCCCAGCATTTT.

This chain joins TRBV7-6 and TRBJ2-3; D gene uncertain. The CDR3 contains 12 residues. The V end lost 5 bases, the J end lost 3 bases, and 6 bases lay between the germline ends. The germline gives CDR1 SGHVS, CDR2 FNYEAQ. CDR3 DNA: TGTGCCAGCAGCGCCACTACAGATACGCAGTATTTT. This gives the protein CASSATTDTQYF. Supplemented by reference TRBV7-6 and TRBJ2-3, the full variable domain reads GAGVSQSPRYKVTKRGQDVALRCDPISGHVSLYWYRQALGQGPEFLTYFNYEAQQDKSGLPNDRFSAERPEGSISTLTIQRTEQRDSAMYRCASSATTDTQYFGPGTRLTVL.

The chain recombines TRBV27 with TRBJ2-5; 9 bases match TRBD2. The CDR3 spans 18 residues. The ends lost 0 bases at V and 2 bases at J; junction bases unmatched: 10. Germline-derived CDR1 and CDR2 are MNHEY and SMNVEV (reference sequence). The CDR3 spells CASSLSSLAGSQQETQYF. The CDR3 nucleotides read TGTGCCAGCAGTTTATCGTCCCTAGCGGGGAGTCAACAAGAGACCCAGTACTTC.

V and J are TRBV7-2 and TRBJ1-1; the D is unclear. Germline-derived CDR1 and CDR2 are SGHTA and FQGNSA. The CDR3 spans 16 residues. V lost 2 bases to trimming and J lost 1 base, with 14 bases between them. CDR3 protein: CASSLPKDYGNTEAFF. The CDR3 region has the DNA TGTGCCAGCAGCTTACCGAAAGATTACGGGAACACTGAAGCTTTCTTT.

The chain has TRBV6-6 and TRBJ1-2, with a tentative D call TRBD1 (5 bases). The germline V gene encodes CDR1 MNHNY and CDR2 SVGAGI (reference sequence). The V gene lost 5 bases and the J gene lost 8 bases, with 24 bases spanning the gap. This CDR3 region has 16 residues. The CDR3 protein is CASSPKYVGGAEGYTF. The CDR3 DNA is TGTGCCAGCAGTCCGAAATATGTTGGCGGGGCAGAGGGCTACACCTTC.

This clone is a singleton in its sample. The V gene is TRBV4-3, the J gene TRBJ2-2; 8 bases fit TRBD2. CDR1 is LGHNA and CDR2 is YSLEER in the germline V gene. The ends lost 0 bases at V and 3 bases at J; junction bases unmatched: 3. The CDR3 is 16 amino acids. The DNA of the CDR3 is TGCGCCAGCAGCCAAGAAGCGACTAGCGACACCGGGGAGCTGTTTTTT. This encodes CASSQEATSDTGELFF.

The chain recombines TRBV2 with TRBJ1-6; 9 bases map to TRBD1. Germline CDR1 reads SNHLY; CDR2 reads FYNNEI. V was clipped by 4 bases and J by 8 bases; unmatched bases: 6. The CDR3 runs 15 residues. DNA of the CDR3: TGTGCCAGCAGTGCCCGGGACAGGGCATATTCACCCCTCCACTTT. This codes for CASSARDRAYSPLHF.

This rearrangement joins TRBV6-1 to TRBJ2-1; TRBD2 agrees at 13 bases. Germline CDR1 and CDR2: MNHNS and SASEGT. The J segment lost 4 bases and the V segment lost 2 bases, leaving 5 bases of the junction unmatched. The CDR3 sequence is 17 residues long. CDR3 DNA: TGTGCCAGCAGTGAAACCACGGGACTAGCGGGGTACAATGAGCAGTTCTTC. Translating gives CASSETTGLAGYNEQFF.

This clone has just a few counts. The chain employs TRBV5-6 and TRBJ2-5; TRBD2 aligns across 9 bases. Per germline, CDR1 SGHDT and CDR2 YYEEEE. This CDR3 comprises 14 residues. Trimming removed 3 bases from V and 4 bases from J; junction bases left unmatched: 4. DNA for the CDR3: TGTGCCAGCAGCTCAGTGCGGGGGGGAGAGACCCAGTACTTC. Amino acid sequence: CASSSVRGGETQYF.

V and J are TRBV19 and TRBJ1-1; the D is unclear. CDR3 length equals 16 residues. Looked up from germline, CDR1 is LNHDA and CDR2 is SQIVND (reference sequence). V was clipped by 7 bases and J by 4 bases, with 22 bases between them. The CDR3 coding sequence is TGTGCCAGTACCCCATCCCGGGTGAGGTTAAGCACTGAAGCTTTCTTT. Translated: CASTPSRVRLSTEAFF.

This clone was seen only a few times. The chain joins TRBV4-3 to TRBJ1-2; TRBD1 agrees at 8 bases. Germline CDR1 and CDR2: LGHNA and YSLEER. The V gene end was trimmed by 4 bases and the J gene end by 6 bases; junction bases not matched to a gene: 13. The CDR3 is 16 amino acids. CDR3 protein: CASSRGGGTGIHGYTF. CDR3 in DNA: TGCGCCAGCAGCCGCGGAGGGGGGACAGGTATACATGGCTACACCTTC.

The chain couples TRBV30 to TRBJ2-5; a possible D gene is TRBD1 (5 bases). The J call is doubtful: the DNA matches TRBJ2-7 better. The CDR3 consists of 12 residues. Per germline, CDR1 GTSNPN and CDR2 SVGIG (reference sequence). This CDR3 is CAWSAQGYEQYF. The CDR3 nucleotides are TGTGCCTGGAGTGCCCAGGGCTACGAGCAGTACTTC.

The sample holds a few counts of this clone. The rearrangement uses TRBV29-1 and TRBJ1-2; 7 bases match TRBD1. CDR1 and CDR2 (germline): SQVTM, ANQGSEA. The junction had 6 bases not matched to a gene; V was cut back by 5 bases and J by 3 bases. The CDR3 sequence is 13 residues long. CDR3 in amino acids: CSVQRDRDYGYTF. The CDR3 nucleotides read TGCAGCGTTCAACGTGACAGGGACTATGGCTACACCTTC. Drawing the rest from reference TRBV29-1 and TRBJ1-2, the complete variable domain is SAVISQKPSRDICQRGTSLTIQCQVDSQVTMMFWYRQQPGQSLTLIATANQGSEATYESGFVIDKFPISRPNLTFSTLTVSNMSPEDSSIYLCSVQRDRDYGYTFGSGTRLTVV.

The chain couples TRBV7-2 to TRBJ1-1; D not resolved. The CDR3 is 15 amino acids. Germline lookup yields CDR1 SGHTA and CDR2 FQGNSA. V gave up 3 bases and J gave up 7 bases, with 18 bases separating them. The CDR3 nucleotides are TGTGCCAGCAGCTTTATGACCGGTGGGCGTGGTGAAGCTTTCTTT. It codes for CASSFMTGGRGEAFF.

Written as DNA, the CDR3 is TGTGCCAGCAGCGCCCAGGGATATAATTCACCCCTCCACTTT. Translated: CASSAQGYNSPLHF. The V call is TRBV5-4, the J call TRBJ1-6, with TRBD1 as a possible D gene (5 bases). This CDR3 is built from 14 residues. Germline V gives CDR1 SGHNT, CDR2 YYREEE (reference sequence). V lost 4 bases and J 4 bases, leaving 9 bases between the germline ends.

This sequence joins TRBV7-2 and TRBJ2-7; 7 bases are a match to TRBD1. Germline V gene data show CDR1 as SGHTA and CDR2 as FQGNSA. CDR3 size: 15 residues. With V trimmed by 3 bases and J by 6 bases, 11 bases remained unmatched. This chain's CDR3 is CASSFQGQTFREQYF. In DNA form, the CDR3 reads TGTGCCAGCAGCTTTCAGGGACAGACCTTCCGCGAGCAGTACTTC.

The V call is TRBV2, the J call TRBJ2-7, with D perhaps TRBD1 (5 bases). Germline assignment: CDR1 SNHLY and CDR2 FYNNEI. Trimming removed 6 bases from V and 1 base from J, with 10 bases in between. This CDR3 has 13 residues. The CDR3 loop reads CASRVDSSYEQYF. DNA for the CDR3: TGTGCCAGCAGAGTTGACAGTTCCTACGAGCAGTACTTC.

The rearrangement joins TRBV2 to TRBJ2-1; TRBD2 matches 8 bases. The CDR3 runs 15 residues. V shed 4 bases, J shed 4 bases, and the junction held 6 bases outside the gene matches. Germline V gives CDR1 SNHLY, CDR2 FYNNEI. The CDR3 DNA is TGTGCCAGCAGTGGTAACGGGGGGGCTTACAATGAGCAGTTCTTC. Translated: CASSGNGGAYNEQFF.